This paragraph covers one TCR beta chain sequence. Its specificity is unknown. Germline values: CDR1 SGDLS, CDR2 YYNGEE. Losses at the gene ends were 0 bases for V and 3 bases for J; bases not matched to a gene: 5. The CDR3 is 16 amino acids. The data are from a study of cytomegalovirus exposure and HLA in healthy donors. Study-wide findings and caveats: Altogether, 164 TCR beta chains were recorded as cytomegalovirus-associated.

This PCR relied on a set of 60 Vbeta primers and 13 Jbeta primers. Sequencing used immunoSEQ multiplex PCR; TCRdb keeps in-frame clones, though not all of them. Of 110,000 to 150,000 clones listed, approximately 82% are singletons. The sequence derives from a woman in her thirties or forties in good health and CMV-seronegative. The sequenced material came from PBMCs. The rearrangement links TRBV9 to TRBJ2-3; 9 bases map to TRBD2. The DNA for the CDR3 is TGTGCCAGCAGCGTAGACATAGCGGGAGTGACAGATACGCAGTATTTT. Amino acid sequence: CASSVDIAGVTDTQYF. Based on the CDR3 plus reference TRBV9 and TRBJ2-3, the full variable domain is DSGVTQTPKHLITATGQRVTLRCSPRSGDLSVYWYQQSLDQGLQFLIQYYNGEERAKGNILERFSAQQFPDLHSELNLSSLELGDSALYFCASSVDIAGVTDTQYFGPGTRLTVL.